This T cell receptor (beta chain) was found in a study of cytomegalovirus exposure and HLA in healthy donors. The study's findings and limits: The study designated about 180 TCR beta chains cytomegalovirus-associated.

Germline V gives CDR1 SGHTA, CDR2 FQGTGA. V shed 5 bases and J 4 bases; nucleotides not matched to a gene: 9. This CDR3 has 15 residues. Points on this clone: Its antigen is unidentified.

With 60 Vbeta and 13 Jbeta primers, the PCR was carried out. Assay used: immunoSEQ multiplex PCR; TCRdb lists only in-frame clones, some missing. Among about 110,000 clones listed, less than 85% were seen once. The clonotype was recovered from a man between 60 and 75 years old in good health and CMV-seronegative. The rearrangement uses TRBV7-3 and TRBJ1-1, with 8 bases identical to TRBD1. Sequences were obtained from PBMCs. CDR3 nucleotide sequence: TGTGCCAGCAGCGAACTTGGACAGGGCCTCACTGAAGCTTTCTTT. Its protein is CASSELGQGLTEAFF.